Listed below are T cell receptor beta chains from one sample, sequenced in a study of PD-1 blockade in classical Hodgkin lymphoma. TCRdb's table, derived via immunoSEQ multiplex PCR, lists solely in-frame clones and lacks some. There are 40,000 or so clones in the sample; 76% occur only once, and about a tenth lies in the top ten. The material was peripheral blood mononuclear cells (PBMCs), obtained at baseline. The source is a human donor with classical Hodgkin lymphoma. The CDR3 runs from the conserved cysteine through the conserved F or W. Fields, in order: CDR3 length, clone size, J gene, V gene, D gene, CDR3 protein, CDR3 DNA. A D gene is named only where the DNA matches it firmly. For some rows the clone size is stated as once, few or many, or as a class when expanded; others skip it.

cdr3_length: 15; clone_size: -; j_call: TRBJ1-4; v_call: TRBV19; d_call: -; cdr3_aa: CASRKPGTGNEKLFF; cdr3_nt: TGTGCCAGTAGAAAACCCGGGACGGGGAATGAAAAACTGTTTTTT
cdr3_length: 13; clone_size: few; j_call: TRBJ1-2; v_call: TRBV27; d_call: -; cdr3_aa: CASSFTVSGGYTF; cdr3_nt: TGTGCCAGCAGTTTCACGGTCTCTGGCGGCTACACCTTC
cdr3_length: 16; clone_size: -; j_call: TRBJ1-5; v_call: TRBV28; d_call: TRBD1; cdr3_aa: CASLPPGQGLNQPQHF; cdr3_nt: TGTGCCAGCCTACCACCGGGACAGGGCCTCAATCAGCCCCAGCATTTT
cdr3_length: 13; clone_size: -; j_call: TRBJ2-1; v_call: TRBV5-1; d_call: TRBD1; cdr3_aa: CASSGGTGDEQFF; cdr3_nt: TGCGCCAGCAGCGGGGGGACAGGCGATGAGCAGTTCTTC
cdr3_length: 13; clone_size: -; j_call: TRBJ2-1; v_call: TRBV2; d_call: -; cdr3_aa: CASSWTLGDEQFF; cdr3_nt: TGTGCCAGCAGTTGGACTCTCGGCGATGAGCAGTTCTTC
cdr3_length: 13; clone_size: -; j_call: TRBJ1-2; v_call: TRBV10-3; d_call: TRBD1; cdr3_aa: CANRAIPGGGYTF; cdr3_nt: TGTGCCAACCGGGCCATTCCAGGGGGGGGCTACACCTTC
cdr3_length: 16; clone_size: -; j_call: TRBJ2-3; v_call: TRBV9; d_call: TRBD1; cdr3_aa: CASRPMGTGGSDTQYF; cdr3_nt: TGTGCCAGCAGACCGATGGGGACAGGTGGATCAGATACGCAGTATTTT
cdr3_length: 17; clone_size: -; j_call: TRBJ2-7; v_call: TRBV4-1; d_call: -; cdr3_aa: CASSQVWLSGASYEQYF; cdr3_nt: TGCGCCAGCAGCCAAGTGTGGCTCTCGGGGGCCTCCTACGAGCAGTACTTC
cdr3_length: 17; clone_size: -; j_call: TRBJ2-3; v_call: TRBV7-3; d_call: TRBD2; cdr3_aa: CASSLPLAGGRTDTQYF; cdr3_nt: TGTGCCAGCAGCTTACCACTAGCGGGAGGGCGCACAGATACGCAGTATTTT
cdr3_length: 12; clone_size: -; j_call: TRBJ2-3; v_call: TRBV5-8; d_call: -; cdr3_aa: CASKILEQEQYF; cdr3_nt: TGTGCCAGCAAAATATTGGAGCAGGAGCAGTATTTT
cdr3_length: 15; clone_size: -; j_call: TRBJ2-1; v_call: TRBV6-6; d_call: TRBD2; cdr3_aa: CASRPGLAGVNEQFF; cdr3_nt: TGTGCCAGCAGACCCGGACTAGCGGGAGTCAATGAGCAGTTCTTC
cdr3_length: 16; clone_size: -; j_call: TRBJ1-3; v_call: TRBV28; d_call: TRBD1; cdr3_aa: CASSRLGQGLGNTIYF; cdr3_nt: TGTGCCAGCAGCCGGTTAGGACAGGGGCTCGGAAACACCATATATTTT
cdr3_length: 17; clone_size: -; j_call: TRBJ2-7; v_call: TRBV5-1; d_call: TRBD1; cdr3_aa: CASSSYPGTGGLYEQYF; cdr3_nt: TGCGCCAGCAGCTCTTATCCCGGGACAGGGGGCCTCTACGAGCAGTACTTC
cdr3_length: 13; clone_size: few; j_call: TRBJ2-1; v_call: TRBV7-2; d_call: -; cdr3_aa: CASSWGLVNEQFF; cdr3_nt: TGTGCCAGCAGCTGGGGGTTAGTGAATGAGCAGTTCTTC
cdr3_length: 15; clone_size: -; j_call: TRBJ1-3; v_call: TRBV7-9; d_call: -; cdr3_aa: CASRQDSRSGNTIYF; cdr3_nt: TGTGCCAGCAGACAGGACAGCCGCTCTGGAAACACCATATATTTT
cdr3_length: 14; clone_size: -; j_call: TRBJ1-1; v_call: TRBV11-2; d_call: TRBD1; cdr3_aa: CASSLRTGDAEAFF; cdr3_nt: TGTGCCAGCAGCTTACGGACAGGGGACGCCGAAGCTTTCTTT
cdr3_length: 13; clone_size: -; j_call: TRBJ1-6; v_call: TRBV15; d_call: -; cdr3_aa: CATSRDPGAPLHF; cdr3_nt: TGTGCCACCAGCAGAGACCCAGGGGCACCCCTCCACTTT
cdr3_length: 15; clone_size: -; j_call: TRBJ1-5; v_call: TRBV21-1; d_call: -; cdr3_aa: CASTRDKGPYQPQHF; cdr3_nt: TGTGCCAGCACCCGGGACAAGGGGCCTTATCAGCCCCAGCATTTT
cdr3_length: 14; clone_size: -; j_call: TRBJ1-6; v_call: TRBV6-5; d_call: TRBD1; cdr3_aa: CASRQGAKNSPLHF; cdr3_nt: TGTGCCAGCAGACAGGGGGCTAAGAATTCACCCCTCCACTTT
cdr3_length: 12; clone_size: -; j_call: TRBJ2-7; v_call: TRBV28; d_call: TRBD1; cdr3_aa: CASKGQGYEQYF; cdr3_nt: TGTGCCAGCAAAGGACAGGGCTACGAGCAGTACTTC